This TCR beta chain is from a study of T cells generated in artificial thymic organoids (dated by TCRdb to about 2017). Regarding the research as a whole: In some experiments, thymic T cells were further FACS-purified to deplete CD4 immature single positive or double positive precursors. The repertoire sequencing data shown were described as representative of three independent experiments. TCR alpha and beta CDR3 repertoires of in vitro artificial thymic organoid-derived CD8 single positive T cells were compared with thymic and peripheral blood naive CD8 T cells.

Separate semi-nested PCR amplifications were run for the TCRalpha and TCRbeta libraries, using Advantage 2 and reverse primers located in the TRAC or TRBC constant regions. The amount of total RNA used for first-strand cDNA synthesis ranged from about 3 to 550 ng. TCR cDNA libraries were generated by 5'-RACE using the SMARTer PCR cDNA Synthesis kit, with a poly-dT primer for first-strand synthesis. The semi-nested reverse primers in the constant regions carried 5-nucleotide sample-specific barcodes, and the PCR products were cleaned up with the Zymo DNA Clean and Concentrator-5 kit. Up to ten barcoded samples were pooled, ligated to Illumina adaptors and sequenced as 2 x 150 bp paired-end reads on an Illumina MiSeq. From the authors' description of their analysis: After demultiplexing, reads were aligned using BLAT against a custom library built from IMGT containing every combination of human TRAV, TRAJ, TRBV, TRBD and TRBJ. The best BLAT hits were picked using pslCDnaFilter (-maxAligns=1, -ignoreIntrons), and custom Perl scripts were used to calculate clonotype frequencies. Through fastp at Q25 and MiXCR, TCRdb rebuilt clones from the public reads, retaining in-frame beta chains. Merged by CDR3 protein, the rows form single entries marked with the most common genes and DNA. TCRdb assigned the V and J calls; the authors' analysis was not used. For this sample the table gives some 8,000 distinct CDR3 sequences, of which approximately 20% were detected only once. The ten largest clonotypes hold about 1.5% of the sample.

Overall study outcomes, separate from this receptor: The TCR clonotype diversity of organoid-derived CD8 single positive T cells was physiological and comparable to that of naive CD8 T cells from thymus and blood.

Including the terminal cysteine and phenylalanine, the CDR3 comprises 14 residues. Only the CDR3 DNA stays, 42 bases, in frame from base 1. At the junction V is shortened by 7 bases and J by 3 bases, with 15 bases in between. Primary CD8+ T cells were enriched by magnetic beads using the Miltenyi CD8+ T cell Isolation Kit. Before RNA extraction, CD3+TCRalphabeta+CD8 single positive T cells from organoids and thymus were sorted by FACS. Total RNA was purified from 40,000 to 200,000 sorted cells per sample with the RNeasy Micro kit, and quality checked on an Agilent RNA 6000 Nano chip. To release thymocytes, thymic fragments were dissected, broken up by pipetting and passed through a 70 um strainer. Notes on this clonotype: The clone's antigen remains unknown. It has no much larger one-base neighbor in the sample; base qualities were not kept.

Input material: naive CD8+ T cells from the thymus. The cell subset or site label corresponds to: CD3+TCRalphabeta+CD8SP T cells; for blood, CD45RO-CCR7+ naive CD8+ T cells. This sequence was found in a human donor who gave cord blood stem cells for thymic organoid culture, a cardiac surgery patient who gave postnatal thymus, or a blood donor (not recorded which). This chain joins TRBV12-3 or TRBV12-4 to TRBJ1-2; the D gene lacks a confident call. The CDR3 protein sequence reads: CASTQGSPDYGYTF. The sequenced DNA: TGTGCCAGCACTCAAGGCAGCCCGGACTATGGCTACACCTTC.